These T cell receptor beta chains were read from a single sample in a study of blood T cell repertoires in COVID-19. Clones were read by immunoSEQ multiplex PCR, and TCRdb kept only the in-frame ones, dropping some. The sample yields tens of thousands of clones, more than 70% seen once. Sequencing input: peripheral blood. Receptors originate from a man aged 60 to 75 with acute or convalescent COVID-19. Each CDR3 is given with its conserved first and last residue. The order of the fields is V gene, CDR3 protein.

V: TRBV12-3/TRBV12-4; CDR3: CASSGQGISALHF
V: TRBV19; CDR3: CASSNQGTTGELFF
V: TRBV11-2; CDR3: CASSFGRSYNSPLHF
V: TRBV18; CDR3: CASSPPGQGPTYNEQFF
V: TRBV5-1; CDR3: CASSGGSSTQYF
V: TRBV11-3; CDR3: CASSSGLAGGHNEQFF
V: TRBV7-2; CDR3: CASSVLAGGTGELFF
V: TRBV6-5; CDR3: CASSTFSGPYNEQFF
V: TRBV5-6; CDR3: CASSLYTGGGGKPTEAFF
V: TRBV6-5; CDR3: CASRRGQGAGGYTF
V: TRBV28; CDR3: CASSLAGVGAKNIQYF
V: TRBV7-9; CDR3: CASSPGSLSYNEQFF
V: TRBV30; CDR3: CACVQGNYGYTF
V: TRBV30; CDR3: CAWSVGGEQYF
V: TRBV9; CDR3: CASSVGTGVYYEQYF
V: TRBV5-1; CDR3: CASSLSPPYNEQFF
V: TRBV20-1; CDR3: CSPVGGAEAFF
V: TRBV13; CDR3: CASSIRGAGTKNIQYF
V: TRBV12-3/TRBV12-4; CDR3: CASSLGRRGYTF
V: TRBV27; CDR3: CASRRDVSMDGYTF
V: TRBV28; CDR3: CASRDRGYEQYF
V: TRBV11-2; CDR3: CASSPRTGPYEQYF
V: TRBV3-1/TRBV3-2; CDR3: CASSQGEVIRQGAEAFF
V: TRBV7-9; CDR3: CASSLAGGRNEQFF
V: TRBV6-5; CDR3: CASTLAGRADTQYF
V: TRBV7-8; CDR3: CASSVEAPLWQYF
V: TRBV29-1; CDR3: CSVEAGDSYNEQFF
V: TRBV6-2/TRBV6-3; CDR3: CASSSKEGTDTQYF
V: TRBV2; CDR3: CASRERGGLETQYF
V: TRBV11-2; CDR3: CASSLLQGSYNSPLHF
V: TRBV20-1; CDR3: CSARAREQYF
V: TRBV6-2/TRBV6-3; CDR3: CASSLLGQDSSPLHF
V: TRBV25-1; CDR3: CASSPRAGGAREKLFF